This is a list of T cell receptor beta chains from one sample in a study of cytomegalovirus exposure and HLA in healthy donors. The assay was immunoSEQ multiplex PCR, and TCRdb's table has in-frame clones only and misses some. The repertoire holds just over 95,000 clones, approximately 81% seen once, with about 4% in the top ten. Specimen: PBMCs. Source of these receptors: a woman aged 40 to 50 in good health and CMV-seropositive. Both conserved end residues are part of each CDR3. The order of the fields is clone size, V gene, D gene, J gene, CDR3 protein, CDR3 DNA. A D gene is named only where the DNA matches it firmly. Part of the rows lack a size; the others show once, few, many or a class for expanded clones.

.	TRBV25-1	TRBD1	TRBJ2-2	CASSVSTGTGKNTGELFF	TGTGCCAGCAGTGTCTCCACCGGGACAGGGAAAAACACCGGGGAGCTGTTTTTT
.	TRBV7-8	TRBD2	TRBJ2-1	CASSLMGASGDEQFF	TGTGCCAGCAGCTTGATGGGGGCTAGCGGGGATGAGCAGTTCTTC
.	TRBV2	.	TRBJ2-7	CASSQRLGDGEQYF	TGTGCCAGCAGTCAAAGACTTGGCGATGGCGAGCAGTACTTC
.	TRBV28	TRBD1	TRBJ2-3	CASSWDRQSVTHTQYF	TGTGCCAGCAGTTGGGACAGGCAATCGGTAACACATACGCAGTATTTT
few	TRBV11-2	.	TRBJ1-5	CASSLGRLSNQPQHF	TGTGCCAGCAGCTTAGGGCGGCTTAGCAATCAGCCCCAGCATTTT
.	TRBV10-3	.	TRBJ1-2	CAISANGYGYTF	TGTGCCATCAGTGCCAACGGCTATGGCTACACCTTC
few	TRBV29-1	TRBD2	TRBJ2-1	CSGRSGGSYNEQFF	TGCAGCGGACGTAGCGGGGGTTCCTACAATGAGCAGTTCTTC
once	TRBV29-1	.	TRBJ2-5	CSVGRGIMETQYF	TGCAGCGTTGGTAGGGGAATAATGGAGACCCAGTACTTC
.	TRBV28	.	TRBJ1-2	CASKELDGYTF	TGTGCCAGCAAAGAGTTGGATGGCTACACCTTC
.	TRBV2	.	TRBJ1-2	CASSELQGNYGYTF	TGTGCCAGCAGTGAATTACAGGGAAACTATGGCTACACCTTC
.	TRBV5-1	.	TRBJ2-7	CASSLQGSDGCEQYF	TGCGCCAGCAGCCTACAGGGTTCCGACGGTTGCGAGCAGTACTTC
.	TRBV4-1	TRBD2	TRBJ2-3	CASSPSLGTIAGSTDTQYF	TGCGCCAGCAGCCCTAGTTTGGGCACAATAGCGGGGTCCACAGATACGCAGTATTTT
.	TRBV7-6	TRBD2	TRBJ2-7	CASSLNGGREFYEQYF	TGTGCCAGCAGCTTGAACGGTGGGCGGGAGTTTTACGAGCAGTACTTC
.	TRBV9	TRBD2	TRBJ2-7	CASSVGGLGGRACEQYF	TGTGCCAGCAGCGTAGGTGGTTTAGGCGGGAGGGCGTGCGAGCAGTACTTC
.	TRBV9	TRBD1	TRBJ2-1	CASSVQDWTGTVNEQFF	TGTGCCAGCAGCGTACAGGATTGGACAGGGACGGTCAATGAGCAGTTCTTC
.	TRBV5-1	TRBD1	TRBJ2-1	CATTPGQGGLWFSGEQFF	TGCGCCACCACTCCGGGACAGGGGGGTTTGTGGTTTTCGGGGGAGCAGTTCTTC
.	TRBV15	TRBD1	TRBJ2-2	CATSRDRGPGELFF	TGTGCCACCAGCAGAGATAGGGGGCCCGGGGAGCTGTTTTTT
.	TRBV27	TRBD2	TRBJ2-7	CASSFWTSGSIEQYF	TGTGCCAGCAGTTTTTGGACTAGCGGGAGTATCGAGCAGTACTTC
.	TRBV4-1	TRBD2	TRBJ2-2	CASTHLAGGLGGELFF	TGCGCCAGCACCCATCTAGCGGGAGGCCTGGGCGGGGAGCTGTTTTTT
.	TRBV11-2	.	TRBJ2-1	CASSYWDSGDEQFF	TGTGCCAGCAGCTACTGGGACTCCGGCGATGAGCAGTTCTTC
.	TRBV7-9	.	TRBJ2-5	CASSLFIAGRETQYF	TGTGCCAGCAGCTTATTTATTGCAGGGAGGGAGACCCAGTACTTC
few	TRBV19	TRBD1	TRBJ1-5	CASSPGQGLQPQHF	TGTGCCAGTAGCCCCGGACAGGGCCTACAGCCCCAGCATTTT
.	TRBV7-9	.	TRBJ2-7	CASSLVQAIHEQYF	TGTGCCAGCAGCTTAGTACAGGCGATCCACGAGCAGTACTTC
.	TRBV29-1	TRBD1	TRBJ2-5	CSVEQGAGETQYF	TGCAGCGTTGAACAGGGGGCGGGAGAGACCCAGTACTTC
.	TRBV5-4	TRBD2	TRBJ2-1	CASSTGLAGSSSYNEQFF	TGTGCCAGCAGCACCGGACTAGCGGGATCTAGCTCCTACAATGAGCAGTTCTTC
.	TRBV11-2	TRBD1	TRBJ1-2	CASSLGVTGGGYTF	TGTGCCAGCAGCTTAGGAGTGACAGGGGGCGGCTACACCTTC
.	TRBV18	TRBD2	TRBJ2-7	CASSPRLAGAYEQYF	TGTGCCAGCTCACCGAGACTAGCGGGAGCCTACGAGCAGTACTTC
.	TRBV27	.	TRBJ1-5	CASSLRPQAPQNQPQHF	TGTGCCAGCAGTTTACGACCCCAGGCCCCACAAAATCAGCCCCAGCATTTT
.	TRBV5-4	.	TRBJ2-7	CASSLGGAGRYEQYF	TGTGCCAGCAGCTTGGGCGGGGCGGGAAGGTACGAGCAGTACTTC
.	TRBV4-1	.	TRBJ2-2	CASSQVTGVGAGELFF	TGCGCCAGCAGCCAAGTGACGGGAGTAGGCGCCGGGGAGCTGTTTTTT
.	TRBV5-6	.	TRBJ2-6	CASRLGLSGANVLTF	TGTGCCAGCCGATTAGGACTCTCTGGGGCCAACGTCCTGACTTTC
.	TRBV6-1	.	TRBJ1-2	CASSEALHPNYGYTF	TGTGCCAGCAGTGAAGCCTTACACCCTAACTATGGCTACACCTTC
.	TRBV11-3	.	TRBJ2-3	CASSLALGGADTQYF	TGTGCCAGCAGCTTAGCTCTAGGGGGGGCAGATACGCAGTATTTT
.	TRBV2	.	TRBJ2-2	CASSPQGFGGELFF	TGTGCCAGCAGCCCCCAGGGTTTCGGCGGGGAGCTGTTTTTT
.	TRBV6-1	.	TRBJ2-4	CASTDGTVNIQYF	TGTGCCAGCACCGACGGAACAGTAAACATTCAGTACTTC
.	TRBV19	TRBD1	TRBJ1-2	CASSKGTGTFDYGYTF	TGTGCCAGTAGTAAAGGGACAGGGACTTTCGACTATGGCTACACCTTC
.	TRBV27	.	TRBJ2-3	CASSFLASTDTQYF	TGTGCCAGCAGTTTTTTGGCTAGCACAGATACGCAGTATTTT
.	TRBV2	.	TRBJ1-5	CASSVPGQLLNSNQPQHF	TGTGCCAGCAGTGTTCCGGGACAATTACTCAATAGCAATCAGCCCCAGCATTTT
.	TRBV5-1	.	TRBJ1-2	CASSLGEGAGYTF	TGCGCCAGCAGCTTGGGTGAGGGAGCTGGCTACACCTTC
.	TRBV29-1	TRBD2	TRBJ2-1	CSVGLADYNEQFF	TGCAGCGTCGGACTAGCGGATTACAATGAGCAGTTCTTC
once	TRBV7-2	TRBD1	TRBJ1-2	CASSLDRARGYTF	TGTGCCAGCAGCCTCGACAGGGCGCGTGGCTACACCTTC
.	TRBV29-1	TRBD2	TRBJ2-3	CSVEGLAGGDTQYF	TGCAGCGTTGAAGGACTAGCGGGAGGCGATACGCAGTATTTT
.	TRBV2	.	TRBJ2-5	CASSASVGETQYF	TGTGCCAGCAGCGCTAGCGTAGGGGAGACCCAGTACTTC
.	TRBV6-5	TRBD2	TRBJ2-1	CASSTRLAGYNEQFF	TGTGCCAGCAGTACCCGACTAGCGGGCTACAATGAGCAGTTCTTC
.	TRBV30	.	TRBJ1-1	CAWSVQAEAFF	TGTGCCTGGAGTGTACAGGCTGAAGCTTTCTTT